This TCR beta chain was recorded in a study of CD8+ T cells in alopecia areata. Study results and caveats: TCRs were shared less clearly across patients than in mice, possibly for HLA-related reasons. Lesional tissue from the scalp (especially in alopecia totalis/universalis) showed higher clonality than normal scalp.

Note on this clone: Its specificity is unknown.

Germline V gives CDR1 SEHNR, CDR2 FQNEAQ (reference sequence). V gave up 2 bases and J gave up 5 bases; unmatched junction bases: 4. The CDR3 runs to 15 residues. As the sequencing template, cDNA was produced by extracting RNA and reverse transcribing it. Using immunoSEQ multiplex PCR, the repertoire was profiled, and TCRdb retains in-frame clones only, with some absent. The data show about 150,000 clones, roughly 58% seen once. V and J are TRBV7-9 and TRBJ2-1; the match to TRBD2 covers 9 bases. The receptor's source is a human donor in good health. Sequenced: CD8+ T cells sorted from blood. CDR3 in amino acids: CASSLPSSGDNEQFF. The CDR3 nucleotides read TGTGCCAGCAGCTTACCATCTAGCGGGGACAATGAGCAGTTCTTC.